This T cell receptor (beta chain) stems from a study of T cell responses to AZD1222 COVID-19 vaccine. Study information: Researchers grouped second doses given at about 4 or about 12 weeks into one pool.

The study, taken as a whole, reports: Spike-wide vaccine-associated CD4 TCRs dominated at 160-218 and 743-854.

TCRdb's table, derived via immunoSEQ multiplex PCR, lists solely in-frame clones and lacks some. The sample lists around 130,000 clones; more than 80% were seen once. Trimming shortened V by 4 bases and J by 2 bases, and 6 bases separated the two germline ends. The germline V gene encodes CDR1 SQVTM and CDR2 ANQGSEA. This CDR3 is built from 11 residues. By frequency in the sample, this clone is medium-sized. Antigen unknown. This clonotype was sampled from an adult in good health. This specimen consisted of peripheral blood, obtained on day 0 of AZD1222 vaccination. The chain is built from TRBV29-1 and TRBJ2-7, with no clear D. The CDR3 region is CSVVTAYEQYF. DNA of the CDR3: TGCAGCGTTGTCACCGCCTACGAGCAGTACTTC.